Following are 12 T cell receptor beta chains from one sample sequenced in a study of blood T cell repertoires in COVID-19. Some clones are missing from TCRdb's copy, which holds only in-frame ones; the method was immunoSEQ multiplex PCR. The data hold approximately 280,000 clones, with 88% observed a single time. The sample consisted of peripheral blood. These receptors were collected from a man younger than 35 with active or convalescent COVID-19.

V usage is TRBV2 and J usage is TRBJ1-2, with 10 positions matching TRBD1. Germline loops: CDR1 SNHLY, CDR2 FYNNEI. Trimming cost V 5 bases and J 3 bases; bases outside gene matches: 6. This CDR3 is 15 amino acids long. CDR3 residues: CASSQRQGAHYGYTF. CDR3 nucleotide sequence: TGTGCCAGCAGTCAGAGACAGGGGGCGCACTATGGCTACACCTTC. Variable domain in full (rest from reference TRBV2 and TRBJ1-2): EPEVTQTPSHQVTQMGQEVILRCVPISNHLYFYWYRQILGQKVEFLVSFYNNEISEKSEIFDDQFSVERPDGSNFTLKIRSTKLEDSAMYFCASSQRQGAHYGYTFGSGTRLTVV.

This chain connects TRBV12-5 to TRBJ1-1, with D tentatively TRBD1 (5 bases). Germline V lookup: CDR1 LGHNT, CDR2 FRNRAP. The V end lost 3 bases, the J end lost 4 bases, and 15 bases lay between the germline ends. This CDR3 has 15 amino acids. CDR3 sequence: CASGFKQARTTEAFF. The CDR3 DNA sequence: TGTGCTAGTGGTTTCAAACAGGCGCGGACCACTGAAGCTTTCTTT. Based on the CDR3 plus reference TRBV12-5 and TRBJ1-1, the full variable domain is DARVTQTPRHKVTEMGQEVTMRCQPILGHNTVFWYRQTMMQGLELLAYFRNRAPLDDSGMPKDRFSAEMPDATLATLKIQPSEPRDSAVYFCASGFKQARTTEAFFGQGTRLTVV.

The CDR3 is CASGFEQGARDTQYF. In nucleotides, the CDR3 is TGTGCCAGCGGTTTCGAACAGGGGGCGCGAGATACGCAGTATTTT. The chain uses TRBV6-5 and TRBJ2-3, with 9 nucleotides matching TRBD1. J was trimmed by 5 bases and V by 8 bases; bases with no gene match: 11. CDR3 length equals 15 residues. Germline V gives CDR1 MNHEY, CDR2 SVGAGI.

A note on this clone: The identical CDR3 is also encoded by other nucleotide sequences in the sample. The rearrangement joins TRBV6-5 to TRBJ2-1; 14 nucleotides agree with TRBD2. CDR3 length equals 13 residues. Per germline, CDR1 MNHEY and CDR2 SVGAGI. V lost 9 bases, J lost 7 bases, and 2 bases stayed unmatched. DNA for the CDR3: TGTGCCAGTCGGACTAGCGGGGGGAATGAGCAGTTCTTC. As protein: CASRTSGGNEQFF.

This clone appeared once. This chain connects TRBV5-5 to TRBJ2-7; the D is unclear. CDR1 SGHKS and CDR2 YYEKEE come from the germline V gene (reference sequence). The germline V and J ends were trimmed by 0 bases and 0 bases, with 7 bases remaining between them. The CDR3 has 14 amino acids. DNA of the CDR3: TGTGCCAGCAGCTTGGGAAGGAGCTCCTACGAGCAGTACTTC. It encodes CASSLGRSSYEQYF. The whole variable domain, filled in from reference TRBV5-5 and TRBJ2-7, reads DAGVTQSPTHLIKTRGQQVTLRCSPISGHKSVSWYQQVLGQGPQFIFQYYEKEERGRGNFPDRFSARQFPNYSSELNVNALLLGDSALYLCASSLGRSSYEQYFGPGTRLTVT.

This clone has only one observation. In nucleotides, the CDR3 is TGTGCCATCAGTGAAGACAGGGGTTCCTACGAGCAGTACTTC. Residues: CAISEDRGSYEQYF. The chain recombines TRBV10-3 with TRBJ2-7; 8 bases are a match to TRBD1. There are 14 residues in the CDR3. V shed 3 bases, J shed 1 base, and the junction held 2 bases outside the gene matches. Germline CDR1 is ENHRY and CDR2 is SYGVKD.

The V gene is TRBV25-1, the J gene TRBJ2-3, with D possibly matching TRBD2 (5 bases). The germline V and J ends were trimmed by 3 bases and 1 base, with 11 bases remaining between them. The germline V gene encodes CDR1 MGHDK and CDR2 SYGVNS. The CDR3 is 15 amino acids. The CDR3 loop is CASSDLRTGTDTQYF. The CDR3 nucleotides are TGTGCCAGCAGTGATTTGAGGACTGGCACAGATACGCAGTATTTT.

The chain has TRBV5-6 and TRBJ1-6, with 8 positions matching TRBD1. CDR1 SGHDT and CDR2 YYEEEE come from the germline V gene. The CDR3 totals 16 residues. J gave up 6 bases and V 3 bases, and 8 bases lay outside the gene matches. CDR3 amino acids: CASSSPRDRLNSPLHF. Written as DNA, the CDR3 is TGTGCCAGCAGCTCACCCCGGGACAGGCTTAATTCACCCCTCCACTTT.

The chain has TRBV15 and TRBJ2-2; D possibly corresponds to TRBD1 (6 bases). Germline CDR1 is LNHNV and CDR2 is YYDKDF (reference sequence). The CDR3 is 16 amino acids. The germline V and J ends were trimmed by 1 base and 3 bases, with 12 bases remaining between them. CDR3 loop: CATSRVRDTYTGELFF. The CDR3 DNA sequence: TGTGCCACCAGCAGAGTCCGGGACACCTACACCGGGGAGCTGTTTTTT.

The chain carries TRBV12-5 and TRBJ1-1; a possible D gene is TRBD1 (5 bases). V gave up 0 bases and J gave up 1 base, with 15 bases separating them. Germline CDR1 and CDR2: LGHNT and FRNRAP. CDR3 length: 17 residues. The CDR3 sequence: CASGLVALLGGNTEAFF. The CDR3 DNA reads TGTGCTAGTGGTTTGGTAGCCCTGTTGGGGGGGAACACTGAAGCTTTCTTT.

V and J are TRBV11-2 and TRBJ1-3; 8 nucleotides agree with TRBD1. Germline V gene data show CDR1 as SGHAT and CDR2 as FQNNGV. V dropped 5 bases and J dropped 1; count of bases not matched to a gene: 10. This CDR3 has 17 residues. The CDR3, as DNA: TGTGCCAGCAGCCCCGGACAGGGAGGATATTCTGGAAACACCATATATTTT. Protein sequence: CASSPGQGGYSGNTIYF.

This clone was detected many times. Distinct nucleotide sequences in the sample also encode this CDR3. This chain connects TRBV19 to TRBJ2-7, with D possibly matching TRBD1 (6 bases). Trimming took off 0 bases at V and 2 bases at J, with 8 bases between the two ends. This CDR3 contains 14 residues. Germline CDR1 and CDR2: LNHDA and SQIVND (reference sequence). Here the CDR3 DNA reads TGTGCCAGTAGTATAGAAGCAGGGGCCTACGAGCAGTACTTC. It yields the protein CASSIEAGAYEQYF.